This TCR beta chain was recorded in a study of beta chain features in type 1 diabetes listed by TCRdb under 2018. Regarding the complete study: Mean age, gender distribution, total cell number and subset yield did not differ between patients and healthy donors. A total of about 100,000,000 sorted cells were examined across all samples, and RNA yield correlated strongly with the number of cells per subset. Regulatory and stem cell-like memory subsets were obtained from only 8 patients and roughly eight healthy donors, while naive and central memory subsets were obtained from all 30 or so donors. The study compared TCRB repertoires of sorted circulating CD4+ T cell subsets between recently diagnosed type 1 diabetes patients and matched healthy donors. The research as a whole found: In all four CD4+ subsets, TCRB CDR3 length was moderately but significantly shorter in type 1 diabetes patients. Because the HLA sub-analyses included only small numbers of individuals, any influence of HLA type on TCRB rearrangement was left unresolved. Because cDNA rather than genomic DNA was sequenced, highly expressing activated cells could have been over-represented, although no difference in activation and CD3 levels was found between groups. Patients with type 1 diabetes made fewer insertions and deleted more nucleotides at VDJ recombination sites, implying thymic rearrangement abnormalities. Naive, central memory and regulatory TCRB repertoires appeared to be more similar among patients than among healthy donors. PCR may preferentially amplify shorter templates, but because patient and control samples were amplified and corrected together, any resulting skew would affect both groups equally.

This clone has more than one count but fewer than ten. What antigen it recognizes has not been identified. No clone much larger than this one lies a single base away; base qualities are absent. The CDR3 measures 11 amino acids from cysteine to phenylalanine. Only CDR3 DNA is held: 33 bases, read in frame from base 1. CDR1 DFQATT and CDR2 SNEGSKA are derived from the germline V gene (reference sequence). At the junction V is shortened by 4 bases and J by 3 bases, with 6 bases in between. All of the isolated RNA was reverse transcribed with the High Capacity cDNA Reverse Transcription Kit, so expressed TCRB transcripts were sequenced. Naive, central memory and regulatory T cell samples underwent deep immunoSEQ sequencing, averaging around 3.6 million total reads per sample. After sorted cells were lysed in RLT buffer, RNA was extracted with DNase-treated RNeasy Micro or Mini kits, with the choice depending on cell number. Each cell subset was processed separately to prevent cross-contamination, with patient and healthy donor samples processed together. Using the immunoSEQ multiplex PCR, TCRB sequences were amplified from cDNA into 87-bp fragments spanning the CDR3 region. Sequencing of the amplicons was done on the Illumina HiSeq platform. On the study's bioinformatics: Synthetic template baselines were used to correct PCR bias computationally, reads within Hamming distance 2 were collapsed together, and singletons that could not be merged were discarded. Reads were aligned to IMGT to assign V, D and J genes, CDR3 length, and insertions or deletions at six rearrangement sites. Clonotype counts were normalized to sorted cell number within each subset before computing true diversity and Gini coefficients with the tcR R package. Repertoire sharing was quantified using the overlap coefficient calculated on TCRB nucleotide sequences. This is the immuneACCESS table as TCRdb keeps it, with only in-frame sequences that have V and J called. A part of the clones is gone; compared with another copy, unresolved V genes explain less than half, and the rest is unexplained. For V, J and clone size, that table is used; D and trimming come from the DNA. The sample contains 250,000 to 350,000 clones, 13% to 15% of them found a single time. The ten largest clones take up over 5.5% of the sample.

From each donor, a single peripheral blood sample of 95 to 150 mL on average was drawn into heparinised tubes. Naive, central memory, regulatory and stem cell-like memory CD4+ T cells were sorted on a BD FACSAria II using a panel including CD45RO, CCR7, CD25, CD127, CD95 and CD27. Every sorted population had a purity above 95%. PBMCs were isolated immediately by Lymphoprep density gradient centrifugation and stained directly without culture. So that batch effects would be minimized, each experiment stained and sorted samples in pairs, pairing one healthy donor with one patient. This receptor chain uses TRBV20-1 and TRBJ2-5; no D gene can be assigned with confidence. The specimen sequenced was central memory CD4+ T cells from blood. The origin of this receptor is a man aged 25 to 40 in good health. The DNA is TGCAGTGCTACAATCGAAGAGACCCAGTACTTC. It translates to CSATIEETQYF.